The present T cell receptor (beta chain) was sequenced within a study of vaccination effects on CD4 cells after COVID-19. Assay used: immunoSEQ multiplex PCR; TCRdb lists only in-frame clones, some missing. The table has about 61,000 clones, about four fifths seen once. In the ViraFEST assay, antigen-specific CD4+ clonotypes were identified by expansion after peptide-pool stimulation. Scientists isolated CD4+ T cells after an approximately ten-day culture period ended. About 2.2 million PBMC per well were cultured with 8.5 to 10 IU/ml IL-2 and roughly 9.9 ug/ml peptides. On both days 3 and 7, half of the culture medium was replaced with IL-2 medium. Study-wide findings and caveats: Late in the post-vaccination period, infection-induced and vaccine-induced clones underwent marked clonal contraction. Common cold coronavirus cross-reactivity was shown by only 1 of 255 vaccine-induced clones in healthy vaccinees.

About this clone itself: Its antigen is unidentified.

Germline V gives CDR1 KGHSH, CDR2 LQKENI. This CDR3 contains 15 residues. Trimming removed 0 bases at V and 0 bases at J, with 8 bases between. V is TRBV18 and J is TRBJ1-2; no clear D gene. This receptor was identified in a human donor who received a COVID-19 vaccine. Material: CD4+ T cells from PBMCs cultured with HCoV-229E spike peptides, obtained before COVID-19 vaccination. This CDR3 reads CASSPPAGTNYGYTF. The CDR3 DNA is TGTGCCAGCTCACCACCGGCCGGAACTAACTATGGCTACACCTTC.